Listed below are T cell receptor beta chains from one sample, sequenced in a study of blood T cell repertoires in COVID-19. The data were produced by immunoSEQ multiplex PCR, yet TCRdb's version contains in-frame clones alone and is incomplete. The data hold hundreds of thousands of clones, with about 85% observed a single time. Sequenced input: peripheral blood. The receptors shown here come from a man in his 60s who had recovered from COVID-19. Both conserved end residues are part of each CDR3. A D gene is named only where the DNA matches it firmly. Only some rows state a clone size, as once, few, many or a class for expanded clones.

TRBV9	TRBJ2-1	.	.	TGTGCCAGCAGCGTAGGGCAGGGCCCTTACAATGAGCAGTTCTTC	CASSVGQGPYNEQFF
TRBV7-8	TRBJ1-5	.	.	TGTGCCAGCAGCCTAAGGGGCCAGCTATATCAGCCCCAGCATTTT	CASSLRGQLYQPQHF
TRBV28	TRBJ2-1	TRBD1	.	TGTGCCAGCAGTGCCTCCCGGGACAGGGGAAACAGGGAGCAGTTCTTC	CASSASRDRGNREQFF
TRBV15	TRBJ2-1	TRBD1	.	TGTGCCACCAGCAGAGAAACCCAGACAGGGACGTACAATGAGCAGTTCTTC	CATSRETQTGTYNEQFF
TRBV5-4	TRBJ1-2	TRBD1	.	TGTGCCAGCAGCTTGCGGGACAGGGGGGTCTATGGCTACACCTTC	CASSLRDRGVYGYTF
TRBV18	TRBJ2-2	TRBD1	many	TGTGCCAGCTCACTCCAAGGACAGGGGAACACCGGGGAGCTGTTTTTT	CASSLQGQGNTGELFF
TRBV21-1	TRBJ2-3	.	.	TGTGCCAGCAGCAAAGGAGGGCCTTCTAGCACAGATACGCAGTATTTT	CASSKGGPSSTDTQYF
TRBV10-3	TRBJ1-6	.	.	TGTGCCATCAGTGACGGGAGCCCTCGAGCCCTCCACTTT	CAISDGSPRALHF
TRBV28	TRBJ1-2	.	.	TGTGCCAGCAGTTTCCTACAGGGAGGGGGCTATGGCTACACCTTC	CASSFLQGGGYGYTF
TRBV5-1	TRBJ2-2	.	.	TGCGCCAGCAGCTTGGCACAGCTATCGAACACCGGGGAGCTGTTTTTT	CASSLAQLSNTGELFF
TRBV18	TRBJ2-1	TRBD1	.	TGTGCCAGCTCCCTCCTAGGACAGGGATACAATGAGCAGTTCTTC	CASSLLGQGYNEQFF
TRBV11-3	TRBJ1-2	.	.	TGTGCCAGCAGCTTCGAGACGGGAAGGACGGAAACTAACTATGGCTACACCTTC	CASSFETGRTETNYGYTF
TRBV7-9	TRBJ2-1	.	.	TGTGCCAGCAGCGCCTCCTCCGGGGATGAGCAGTTCTTC	CASSASSGDEQFF
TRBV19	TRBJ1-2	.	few	TGTGCCAGTAAGCAGGGTGACTATGGCTACACCTTC	CASKQGDYGYTF
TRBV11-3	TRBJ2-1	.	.	TGTGCCAGCAGCTTAACCTCGGCCTACAATGAGCAGTTCTTC	CASSLTSAYNEQFF
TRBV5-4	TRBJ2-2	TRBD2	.	TGTGCCAGCAGCCCCGGAGGAGCGGGAAACACCGGGGAGCTGTTTTTT	CASSPGGAGNTGELFF
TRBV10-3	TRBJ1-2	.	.	TGTGCCATCAGTGAGCGGGTCGGCTACACCTTC	CAISERVGYTF
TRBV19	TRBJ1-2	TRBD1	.	TGTGCCAGTACTTTCGGACAGGGGACCTATGGCTACACCTTC	CASTFGQGTYGYTF
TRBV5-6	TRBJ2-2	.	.	TGTGCCAGCAGCTCGCCCAACCGGGGACTGATCCCCGGGGAGCTGTTTTTT	CASSSPNRGLIPGELFF
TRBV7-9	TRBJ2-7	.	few	TGTGCCAGCAGCTTATTTGGCCAGACAGTGCAGTACTTC	CASSLFGQTVQYF
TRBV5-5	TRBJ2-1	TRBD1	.	TGTGCCAGCAGCTTAGACAGGGTTTACAATGAGCAGTTCTTC	CASSLDRVYNEQFF
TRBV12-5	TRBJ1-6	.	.	TGTGCTAGTGGTTTGGGGCGGTCACCCCTCCACTTT	CASGLGRSPLHF
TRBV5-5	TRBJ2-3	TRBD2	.	TGTGCCAGCAGCTTGATAAGCGGGGCAACAGATACGCAGTATTTT	CASSLISGATDTQYF
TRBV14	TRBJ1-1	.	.	TGTGCCAGCAGCCAAGTTTCTGTTACTGAAGCTTTCTTT	CASSQVSVTEAFF
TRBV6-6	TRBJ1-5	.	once	TGTGCCAGCAGTTACGGGGTGGGGGGGCAAAATCAGCCCCAGCATTTT	CASSYGVGGQNQPQHF
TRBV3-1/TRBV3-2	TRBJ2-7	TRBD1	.	TGTGCCAGCAGCCCGATGGCAGGGGGCTCCAACGAGCAGTACTTC	CASSPMAGGSNEQYF
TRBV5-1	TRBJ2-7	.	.	TGCGCCAGCCGGAGACAGGAGACTCTACCTTACGAGCAGTACTTC	CASRRQETLPYEQYF
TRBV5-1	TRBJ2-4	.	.	TGCGCCAGCAGCTTGGGGTCTCCCAGGAACATTCAGTACTTC	CASSLGSPRNIQYF